The clone carrying this TCR beta chain has ten or more counts. One entry per CDR3 protein results from TCRdb running MiXCR on the 5' RACE reads. The sample carries about 20,000 distinct CDR3 sequences, roughly 5.6% recorded once. These data are taken from a study of T cells after yellow fever vaccination. General study findings and limits: Just a small share of clonotypes turned up in the CD4 compartment as well as the CD8 compartment.

Trimming cost V 5 bases and J 4 bases, with 11 bases left between them. CDR3 length: 14 amino acids. The germline CDR1 and CDR2 sequences are KGHDR and SFDVKD. This chain joins TRBV24-1 and TRBJ2-1, with a tentative D call TRBD1 (6 bases). This clonotype was sampled from a man younger than 35 who received the YFV17D yellow fever vaccine. The starting material was PBMCs, either bulk or a sorted T-cell subset (CD4+, CD8+, memory, or dextramer-sorted; not recorded which), obtained more than 40 days after the first yellow fever vaccination. CDR3: CATSGGDRYNEQFF. CDR3 sequence (DNA): TGTGCCACCAGTGGCGGTGACAGGTACAATGAGCAGTTCTTC.